This T cell receptor (beta chain) derives from a study of cytomegalovirus exposure and HLA in healthy donors. Study summary: The approximately 120 validation repertoires and the approximately 630 first-cohort repertoires shared a platform, a later analysis reported. General observations from the study: Subsequent analysis revealed that first-cohort TCR clusters tended to co-occur in the 95 to 150 validation repertoires. Cytomegalovirus-associated status was assigned to 164 TCR beta chains.

Concerning this clone: Its target is unknown.

The germline V gene has CDR1 SGHTA and CDR2 FQGTGA. The trim removed 4 bases at V and 7 bases at J, leaving 9 bases unmatched. The CDR3 is 15 residues long. The assay was immunoSEQ multiplex PCR, and TCRdb's table has in-frame clones only and misses some. The table lists under 100,000 clones, about 96% of them singletons. The donors belonged to the roughly 110-subject validation cohort, separate from the roughly 670-subject first cohort. The sequenced sample was PBMCs. The chain employs TRBV7-3 and TRBJ2-1; TRBD2 matches 8 bases. The TCR was taken from a young man in good health and CMV-seronegative. CDR3 coding DNA: TGTGCCAGCAGCTCCCCCGGGAGGGCCGGGAATGAGCAGTTCTTC. Translating gives CASSSPGRAGNEQFF.